This is a list of T cell receptor beta chains from one sample in a study of blood T cell repertoires in COVID-19. Data came from immunoSEQ multiplex PCR; TCRdb stores just in-frame clones and leaves some out. This table has roughly 150,000 clones, approximately 80% appearing once. Sequencing was carried out using peripheral blood. Receptors were obtained from a man in his sixties with acute or convalescent COVID-19. The CDR3 runs from the conserved cysteine through the conserved F or W. D genes are given only for firm matches. The size entry is marked missing in some rows and otherwise reads once, few, many or a size class.

>TRBJ2-7|TRBD1|NA|TRBV5-1
CASTLDRGEEQYF
TGCGCCAGCACCCTGGACAGGGGGGAAGAGCAGTACTTC
>TRBJ2-3|TRBD1|NA|TRBV6-5
CASSSGQGTDTQYF
TGTGCCAGCAGTTCGGGACAGGGGACAGATACGCAGTATTTT
>TRBJ1-6|TRBD1|NA|TRBV28
CASRRQGASGNSPLHF
TGTGCCAGCAGAAGACAGGGGGCATCCGGAAATTCACCCCTCCACTTT
>TRBJ2-7|TRBD2|NA|TRBV5-1
CASSLGGLADAYEQYF
TGCGCCAGCAGCTTGGGAGGCCTAGCGGATGCCTACGAGCAGTACTTC
>TRBJ2-7|NA|NA|TRBV5-4
CASSFQGEQYF
TGTGCCAGCAGCTTTCAGGGGGAGCAGTACTTC
>TRBJ1-1|TRBD1|NA|TRBV6-1
CASNGQGVPEAFF
TGTGCCAGCAACGGACAGGGGGTCCCTGAAGCTTTCTTT
>TRBJ1-5|NA|NA|TRBV2
CASRGEGGQPQHF
TGTGCCAGCAGGGGGGAGGGTGGTCAGCCCCAGCATTTT
>TRBJ2-7|NA|NA|TRBV10-3
CAIRDSSGHEQYF
TGTGCCATCAGGGACAGCTCTGGGCACGAGCAGTACTTC
>TRBJ2-3|NA|NA|TRBV9
CASSTGRLRDTQYF
TGTGCCAGCAGTACAGGGCGCTTGCGAGATACGCAGTATTTT
>TRBJ2-1|TRBD2|NA|TRBV15
CATSRGGLAGLNEQFF
TGTGCCACCAGCAGAGGAGGCCTAGCGGGACTCAATGAGCAGTTCTTC
>TRBJ2-3|TRBD2|NA|TRBV7-3
CASSLMEGGGPQYF
TGTGCCAGCAGCTTAATGGAGGGCGGGGGGCCCCAGTATTTT
>TRBJ1-2|NA|NA|TRBV5-4
CASSLAPTDPEDYTF
TGTGCCAGCAGCTTGGCCCCTACGGACCCGGAGGACTACACCTTC
>TRBJ2-1|TRBD2|NA|TRBV14
CASSQGSGWYNEQFF
TGTGCCAGCAGCCAGGGTAGCGGGTGGTACAATGAGCAGTTCTTC
>TRBJ1-5|TRBD1|few|TRBV6-5
CASRRRQGHNQPQHF
TGTGCCAGCCGCCGTAGACAGGGACACAATCAGCCCCAGCATTTT
>TRBJ1-5|TRBD1|many|TRBV28
CASSLTDRGRNQPQHF
TGTGCCAGCAGTTTAACGGACAGGGGTAGGAATCAGCCCCAGCATTTT
>TRBJ1-4|TRBD1|NA|TRBV7-2
CASSSIRGQGVEKLFF
TGTGCCAGCAGCTCCATCAGGGGGCAAGGGGTTGAAAAACTGTTTTTT
>TRBJ1-3|NA|NA|TRBV5-5
CTSSPHDSSGNTIYF
TGTACCAGCAGCCCCCATGACAGCTCTGGAAACACCATATATTTT
>TRBJ1-5|TRBD1|NA|TRBV9
CASSFRDRDQPQHF
TGTGCCAGCAGCTTCCGGGACAGGGATCAGCCCCAGCATTTT
>TRBJ2-7|NA|NA|TRBV20-1
CSANGLYEQYF
TGCAGTGCTAACGGACTTTACGAGCAGTACTTC
>TRBJ1-1|NA|NA|TRBV27
CASKQGNTEAFF
TGTGCCAGCAAGCAGGGGAACACTGAAGCTTTCTTT
>TRBJ1-2|NA|NA|TRBV3-1/TRBV3-2
CASSRPGSAGILGYTF
TGTGCCAGCAGCCGTCCTGGATCTGCAGGTATTCTTGGCTACACCTTC
>TRBJ1-6|NA|NA|TRBV9
CASSLRQYNSPLHF
TGTGCCAGCAGCCTGCGACAGTATAATTCACCCCTCCACTTT
>TRBJ2-1|TRBD2|NA|TRBV9
CASSRPTSGRENEQFF
TGTGCCAGCAGCCGCCCTACTAGCGGGAGGGAGAATGAGCAGTTCTTC
>TRBJ2-7|NA|NA|TRBV19
CASRANSRNEQYF
TGTGCCAGTAGGGCAAATTCCCGAAACGAGCAGTACTTC
>TRBJ2-7|NA|NA|TRBV5-6
CASSFFRGRVPYEQYF
TGTGCCAGCAGCTTCTTCCGTGGCAGGGTACCCTACGAGCAGTACTTC
>TRBJ1-6|NA|NA|TRBV6-5
CASKDQGNNSPLHF
TGTGCCAGCAAAGATCAGGGTAATAATTCACCCCTCCACTTT
>TRBJ2-2|TRBD2|once|TRBV2
CASRPPSGGDPGELFF
TGTGCCAGCAGGCCCCCGAGCGGGGGGGATCCCGGGGAGCTGTTTTTT
>TRBJ1-6|NA|NA|TRBV4-1
CASSSSGQLNSPLHF
TGCGCCAGCAGCTCCTCAGGACAGCTTAATTCACCCCTCCACTTT
>TRBJ2-5|TRBD2|NA|TRBV19
CASSRAASGSAETQYF
TGTGCCAGTAGCAGGGCGGCTAGCGGGAGTGCAGAGACCCAGTACTTC
>TRBJ2-2|TRBD1|few|TRBV18
CASSPTGRSNTGELFF
TGTGCCAGCTCACCGACAGGGCGGTCGAACACCGGGGAGCTGTTTTTT
>TRBJ1-5|NA|few|TRBV6-6
CASVQGVNQPQHF
TGTGCCAGCGTTCAAGGGGTCAATCAGCCCCAGCATTTT
>TRBJ1-1|NA|NA|TRBV12-3/TRBV12-4
CASKYQKEAFF
TGTGCCAGCAAATACCAGAAAGAAGCTTTCTTT
>TRBJ2-7|TRBD2|NA|TRBV7-2
CASIEIAGGLGSYEQYF
TGTGCCAGCATTGAAATAGCGGGAGGCTTAGGGTCCTACGAGCAGTACTTC
>TRBJ2-4|NA|once|TRBV24-1
CATSGQVGDIQYF
TGTGCCACCAGTGGGCAGGTGGGTGACATTCAGTACTTC
>TRBJ2-3|TRBD2|NA|TRBV6-5
CASSPGLAVTDTQYF
TGTGCCAGCAGCCCGGGACTAGCGGTTACAGATACGCAGTATTTT
>TRBJ1-2|TRBD1|few|TRBV9
CASSTRDRHDYTF
TGTGCCAGCAGCACCCGGGACAGACATGACTACACCTTC
>TRBJ2-1|NA|NA|TRBV7-3
CASSLTAQSGEQFF
TGTGCCAGCAGCTTAACAGCCCAGTCGGGTGAGCAGTTCTTC
>TRBJ1-5|NA|NA|TRBV6-5
CASAPWTAFRSAQHF
TGTGCCAGCGCTCCATGGACAGCCTTTCGCAGTGCCCAGCATTTT
>TRBJ2-7|TRBD1|few|TRBV6-5
CAARDSVSYEQYF
TGTGCCGCTCGGGACAGCGTATCCTACGAGCAGTACTTC
>TRBJ1-4|NA|NA|TRBV9
CASSLRGGGSSEKLFF
TGTGCCAGCAGCCTTAGAGGCGGGGGTAGTAGTGAAAAACTGTTTTTT
>TRBJ1-2|NA|NA|TRBV10-3
CAISDMETNYGYTF
TGTGCCATCAGTGATATGGAGACCAACTATGGCTACACCTTC
>TRBJ1-2|NA|few|TRBV21-1
CASSSPGQDYGYTF
TGTGCCAGCAGCAGTCCGGGACAGGACTATGGCTACACCTTC
>TRBJ1-6|TRBD1|NA|TRBV18
CASSSQGAYNSPLHF
TGTGCCAGCTCGTCCCAGGGGGCCTATAATTCACCCCTCCACTTT
>TRBJ2-7|TRBD1|once|TRBV6-2/TRBV6-3
CASSNAGTGGYEQYF
TGTGCCAGCAGTAATGCCGGGACAGGGGGCTACGAGCAGTACTTC
>TRBJ2-7|NA|NA|TRBV6-5
CASSLDTYEQYF
TGTGCCAGCAGTTTGGACACCTACGAGCAGTACTTC